This T cell receptor (beta chain) was identified in a study of CD8 T cells in Susac syndrome. Remarks on this clonotype: The antigen is undetermined.

Study outcomes and limitations: Individuals included in the TCR sequencing and HLA analysis were acknowledged by the study to be relatively few in number.

RNA was extracted with the RNeasy kit, and a quantity of roughly 0.5 to 1 ug was reverse transcribed using random hexamers. An immunoSEQ multiplex PCR amplified TCR beta CDR3 over 54 Vbeta and 13 Jbeta. Each CDR3 protein is one row after TCRdb ran MiXCR on the immunoSEQ multiplex PCR reads. The sample has around 280,000 distinct CDR3 sequences, roughly 85% seen once. Sequencing of TCR beta covered CD8+ and CD4+ T cells obtained from blood. Negative isolation yielded the CD8+ and CD4+ T cells, while FACS enriched the TEMRA cells. V dropped 4 bases and J dropped 2 bases, with 22 bases sitting between them. Germline V gene lookup returns CDR1 SGDLS and CDR2 YYNGEE. CDR3 size: 17 residues.

The clonotype originates from a human donor with multiple sclerosis. Sequenced: CD8+ T cells from PBMCs. The J gene is TRBJ2-7, the V gene TRBV9; weak D call: TRBD2 (6 bases). The CDR3, as DNA: TGTGCCAGCAGCACAAACCGGGACTCCCACGGACCCTACGAGCAGTACTTC. Its translation is CASSTNRDSHGPYEQYF.